Reported below is one TCR beta chain. V gave up 2 bases and J gave up 3 bases; unmatched junction bases: 10. The CDR3 spans 16 residues. The germline CDR1 and CDR2 sequences are MNHNS and SASEGT. The sample originates from a study of blood T cell repertoires in COVID-19. As for the study in general: Italy, Spain and the United States were the sources of the convalescent and acute COVID-19 samples. The analysed material was cDNA or gDNA that came from T cells, B-cell-depleted T cells, or PBMCs.

As processed by the authors: Estimates of nucleated cell counts were drawn from the amplification of reference gene primers. The protocol was immunoSEQ multiplex PCR, while the TCRdb copy is restricted to in-frame clones and leaves out a portion. The V and J calls and clone size come from that table; D and trimming were worked out from the DNA. The sample comprises 310,000 or so clones, roughly 82% of which are singletons, and 1.5% to 2% rests with the top ten. The sequencing input was peripheral blood. The chain joins TRBV6-1 to TRBJ2-7; 7 bases agree with TRBD2. The TCR was taken from a woman between 50 and 59 years old with acute or convalescent COVID-19. CDR3 loop: CASSENAAASGYEQYF. In DNA, the CDR3 is TGTGCCAGCAGTGAAAATGCGGCGGCTAGCGGCTACGAGCAGTACTTC.